This T cell receptor (beta chain) is drawn from a study of post-analysis software for immune sequencing data. TCR beta libraries were prepared from cDNA with unique molecular identifiers. One entry per CDR3 protein results from TCRdb running MiXCR on the PCR reads. Among fewer than 850,000 distinct CDR3 sequences listed, roughly 27% were seen once. Germline CDR1 and CDR2: DFQATT and SNEGSKA (reference sequence). The CDR3 loop spans 16 amino acids. The germline V and J ends were trimmed by 0 bases and 1 base, with 10 bases remaining between them. Overall study findings and caveats: Patients showed TRBV5-6, TRBV5-1 and TRBV20-1 among roughly 5 TRBV segments more frequent than in controls.

On this clonotype: The target antigen is unknown.

The receptor comes from a girl aged 5 to 17 with multiple sclerosis. V and J are TRBV20-1 and TRBJ2-6, with a weak D call TRBD1 (5 bases). Sequencing was carried out using blood. DNA for the CDR3: TGCAGTGCTAGAGATTTTCAGGGTTCTGGGGCCAACGTCCTGACTTTC. Translated, it gives CSARDFQGSGANVLTF.